Below are 7 T cell receptor beta chains sequenced from a single sample in a study of blood T cells in healthy people across ages. The use of a sample-barcoded 5' primer and a J-beta primer mix characterized a second PCR of about 7 to 12 cycles. One entry per CDR3 protein results from TCRdb running MiXCR on the 5' RACE reads. Among over 1.5 million distinct CDR3 sequences listed, around half were seen once. Source material: blood. The receptors shown here come from a woman aged 40 to 50 in good health.

The rearrangement links TRBV4-3 to TRBJ2-5, with a possible D match to TRBD2 (6 bases). The germline CDR1 and CDR2 sequences are LGHNA and YSLEER. The length of the CDR3 is 16 residues. The V and J ends lost 0 bases and 5 bases respectively, with 16 bases between them. CDR3 in DNA: TGCGCCAGCAGCCAAGAAGTGGATAGCGGATATGAGACCCAGTACTTC. This gives the protein CASSQEVDSGYETQYF.

The genes are TRBV27 and TRBJ1-2, with 7 bases fitting TRBD1. The CDR3 extends over 14 amino acids. Germline loops: CDR1 MNHEY, CDR2 SMNVEV (reference sequence). The junction had 12 bases not matched to a gene; V was cut back by 6 bases and J by 8 bases. CDR3 sequence (DNA): TGTGCCAGCAGCAGACAGGGAGTAACGGGCGGCTACACCTTC. Translation: CASSRQGVTGGYTF.

The chain couples TRBV2 to TRBJ1-5; TRBD1 matches at 7 bases. The germline CDR1 and CDR2 sequences are SNHLY and FYNNEI. CDR3 size: 15 residues. J was trimmed by 4 bases and V by 3 bases; bases with no gene match: 6. CDR3 loop: CASSEGGGGNQPQHF. Written as DNA, the CDR3 is TGTGCCAGCAGTGAGGGAGGGGGCGGGAATCAGCCCCAGCATTTT. Complete variable domain (other parts from reference TRBV2 and TRBJ1-5): EPEVTQTPSHQVTQMGQEVILRCVPISNHLYFYWYRQILGQKVEFLVSFYNNEISEKSEIFDDQFSVERPDGSNFTLKIRSTKLEDSAMYFCASSEGGGGNQPQHFGDGTRLSIL.

The V and J genes are TRBV5-1 and TRBJ2-7, with 8 bases aligning to TRBD2. Germline CDR1 is SGHRS and CDR2 is YFSETQ. The CDR3 runs 15 residues. V shed 4 bases, J shed 2 bases, and the junction held 8 bases outside the gene matches. The CDR3 reads CASSLRLAPTYEQYF. CDR3 coding DNA: TGCGCCAGCAGCCTACGACTAGCGCCTACCTACGAGCAGTACTTC.

V and J are TRBV4-2 and TRBJ2-3, with D perhaps matching TRBD2 (6 bases). This CDR3 has 16 amino acids. Per the germline V gene, CDR1 is LGHNA and CDR2 is YNFKEQ. V was clipped by 1 base and J by 14 bases, with 25 bases between them. In DNA, the CDR3 is TGTGCCAGCAGCCAAGTTGGGACTCTGGGACTCCCGCTGACGTATTTT. Protein product: CASSQVGTLGLPLTYF.

This clonotype was found once. V and J are TRBV10-3 and TRBJ2-6; D unresolved. This CDR3 region has 17 residues. Trimming removed 2 bases at V and 0 bases at J, with 11 bases between. Germline CDR1 and CDR2: ENHRY and SYGVKD. The CDR3 DNA reads TGTGCCATCAGTGAGAGGGCAGCCAACTCTGGGGCCAACGTCCTGACTTTC. Residues: CAISERAANSGANVLTF.

The chain employs TRBV28 and TRBJ2-7; D is unresolved. Trimming left V 4 bases short and J 0 bases short, with 10 bases between. The CDR3 extends over 14 amino acids. Germline V CDR1 and CDR2: MDHEN, SYDVKM. The chain's CDR3 is CASSSPSTSYEQYF. CDR3 in DNA: TGTGCCAGCAGTTCCCCGTCAACCTCCTACGAGCAGTACTTC.